The subject of this entry is one T cell receptor (beta chain). Its target is unknown. The sample is drawn from a study of beta chain features in type 1 diabetes. Notes on the study in general: Whether HLA type influences TCRB rearrangement remained unresolved here.

The V and J ends lost 3 bases and 1 base respectively, with 16 bases between them. CDR1 is SGHAT and CDR2 is FQNNGV in the germline V gene. The CDR3 is 16 amino acids. The isolated RNA, all of it, was reverse transcribed, so expressed TCRB transcripts were what got sequenced. Assay: immunoSEQ multiplex PCR; the TCRdb copy retains only in-frame clones and omits some. This sample yields over 40,000 clones, of which roughly 50% are seen a single time; 0.25% belongs to the top ten. This chain links TRBV11-2 with TRBJ2-7, with a possible D match to TRBD2 (6 bases). The material sequenced was stem cell memory CD4+ T cells from blood. The receptor's source is a woman aged 30 to 39 in good health. The CDR3 coding sequence is TGTGCCAGCAGCTTTAGGAGGTCTAGCGAATCCTACGAGCAGTACTTC. Protein sequence: CASSFRRSSESYEQYF.